This T cell receptor beta chain was obtained from a study of blood T cell repertoires in COVID-19. This CDR3 has 16 amino acids. Trimming removed 8 bases from V and 7 bases from J; junction bases left unmatched: 16. The germline V gene encodes CDR1 MDHEN and CDR2 SYDVKM. Data came from immunoSEQ multiplex PCR; TCRdb stores just in-frame clones and leaves some out. The sample includes roughly 340,000 clones, 88% seen only once; the top ten take 5.5% to 7.5%. This chain joins TRBV28 and TRBJ2-1, with 8 bases fitting TRBD1. The TCR comes from a woman between 70 and 85 years old with COVID-19, enrolled during active disease. Sequenced: peripheral blood. In DNA, the CDR3 is TGTGCCAGCGGGACCGAGGGCAGGGGGCGCCCTAATGAGCAGTTCTTC. Encoded protein: CASGTEGRGRPNEQFF.